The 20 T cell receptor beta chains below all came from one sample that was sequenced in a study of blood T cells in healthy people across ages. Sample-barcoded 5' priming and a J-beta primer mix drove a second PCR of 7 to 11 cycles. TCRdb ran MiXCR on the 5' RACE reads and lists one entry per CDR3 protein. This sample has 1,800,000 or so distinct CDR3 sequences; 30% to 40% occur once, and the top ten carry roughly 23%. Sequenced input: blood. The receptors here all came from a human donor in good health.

CDR3 bases: TGTGCCAGCAGCGTAGGAGGGTTTGCAACTAATGAAAAACTGTTTTTT. As protein: CASSVGGFATNEKLFF. The chain links TRBV6-4 to TRBJ1-4; no firm D call. The CDR3 length is 16 residues. V was cut by 6 bases and J by 0 bases, with 14 bases left in between. CDR1 is MRHNA and CDR2 is SNTAGT in the germline V gene.

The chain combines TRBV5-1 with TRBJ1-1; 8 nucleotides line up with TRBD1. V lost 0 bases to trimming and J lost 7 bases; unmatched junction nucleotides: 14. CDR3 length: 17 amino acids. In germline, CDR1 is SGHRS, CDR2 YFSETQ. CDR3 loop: CASSLDPARGLYSEAFF. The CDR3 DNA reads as TGCGCCAGCAGCTTGGATCCGGCCAGGGGGCTTTATAGTGAAGCTTTCTTT.

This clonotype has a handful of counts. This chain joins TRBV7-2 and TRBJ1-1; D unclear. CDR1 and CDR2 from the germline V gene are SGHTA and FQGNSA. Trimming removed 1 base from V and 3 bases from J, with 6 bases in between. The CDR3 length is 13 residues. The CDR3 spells CASSLVTDTEAFF. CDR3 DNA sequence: TGTGCCAGCAGCTTAGTAACAGACACTGAAGCTTTCTTT.

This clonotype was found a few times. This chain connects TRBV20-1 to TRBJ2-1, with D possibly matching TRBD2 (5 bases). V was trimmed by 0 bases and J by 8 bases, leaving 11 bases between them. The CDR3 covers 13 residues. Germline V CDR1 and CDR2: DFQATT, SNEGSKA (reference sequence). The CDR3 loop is CSARDPRVDEQFF. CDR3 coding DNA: TGCAGTGCTAGAGATCCGCGGGTAGATGAGCAGTTCTTC.

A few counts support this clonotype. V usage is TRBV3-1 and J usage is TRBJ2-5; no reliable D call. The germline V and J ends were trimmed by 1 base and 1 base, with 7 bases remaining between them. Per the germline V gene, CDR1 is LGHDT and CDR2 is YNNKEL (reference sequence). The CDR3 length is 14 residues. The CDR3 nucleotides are TGTGCCAGCAGCCAAGCCCAGGCCCAAGAGACCCAGTACTTC. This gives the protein CASSQAQAQETQYF.

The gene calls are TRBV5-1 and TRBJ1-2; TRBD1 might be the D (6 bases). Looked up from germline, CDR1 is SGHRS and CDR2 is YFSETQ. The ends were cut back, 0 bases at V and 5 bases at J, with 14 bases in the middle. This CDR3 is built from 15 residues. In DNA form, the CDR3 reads TGCGCCAGCAGCTTGGCCCAGGAGGGGGGTTATGGCTACACCTTC. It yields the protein CASSLAQEGGYGYTF.

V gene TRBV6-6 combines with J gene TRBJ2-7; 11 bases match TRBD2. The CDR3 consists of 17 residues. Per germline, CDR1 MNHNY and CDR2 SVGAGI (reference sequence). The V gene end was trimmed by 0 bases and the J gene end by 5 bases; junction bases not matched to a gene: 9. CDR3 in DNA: TGTGCCAGCAGTTACTCAGGGTCAACTAGCGGGGGTCACGAGCAGTACTTC. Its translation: CASSYSGSTSGGHEQYF.

CDR3: CASSLRVDRGPDTQYF. The DNA of the CDR3 is TGTGCCAGCAGCTTACGGGTTGACAGGGGCCCAGATACGCAGTATTTT. The V gene is TRBV7-3, the J gene TRBJ2-3; 8 positions match TRBD1. The CDR3 is 16 residues long. Germline lookup yields CDR1 SGHTA and CDR2 FQGTGA. The trim removed 2 bases at V and 4 bases at J, leaving 8 bases unmatched.

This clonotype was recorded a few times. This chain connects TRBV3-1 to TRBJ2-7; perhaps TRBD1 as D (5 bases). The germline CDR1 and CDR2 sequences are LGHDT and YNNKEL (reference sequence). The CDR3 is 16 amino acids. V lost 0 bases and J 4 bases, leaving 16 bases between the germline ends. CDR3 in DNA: TGTGCCAGCAGCCAAGATTCAGGGTTTTCAGGTTACGAGCAGTACTTC. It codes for CASSQDSGFSGYEQYF.

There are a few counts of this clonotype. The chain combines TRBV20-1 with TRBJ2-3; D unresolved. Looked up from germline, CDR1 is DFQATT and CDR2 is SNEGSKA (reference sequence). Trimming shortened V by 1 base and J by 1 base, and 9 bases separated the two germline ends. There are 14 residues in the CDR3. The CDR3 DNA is TGCAGTGCTAGAGTATCGCAAGGCACAGATACGCAGTATTTT. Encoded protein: CSARVSQGTDTQYF.

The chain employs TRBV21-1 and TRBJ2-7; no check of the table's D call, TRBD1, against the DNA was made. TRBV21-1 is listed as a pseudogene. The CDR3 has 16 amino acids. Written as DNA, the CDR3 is TGTGCCAGCAGCAAAGTAAAGGGGGCCTCCCCCTTTGAGCAGTACTTC. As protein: CASSKVKGASPFEQYF.

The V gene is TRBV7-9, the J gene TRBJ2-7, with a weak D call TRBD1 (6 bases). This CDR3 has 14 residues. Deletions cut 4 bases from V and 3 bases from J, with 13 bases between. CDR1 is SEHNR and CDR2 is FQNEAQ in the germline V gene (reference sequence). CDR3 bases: TGTGCCAGCAGCTCTGGGACATACGACTACGAGCAGTACTTC. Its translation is CASSSGTYDYEQYF.

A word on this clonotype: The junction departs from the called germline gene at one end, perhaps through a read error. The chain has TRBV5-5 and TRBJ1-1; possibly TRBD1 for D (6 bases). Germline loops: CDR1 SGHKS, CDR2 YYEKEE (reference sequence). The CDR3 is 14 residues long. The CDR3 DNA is TGTGCCAGCAGCCCCCGGGACAAGTACACTGAGGCTTTCTTT. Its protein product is CASSPRDKYTEAFF.

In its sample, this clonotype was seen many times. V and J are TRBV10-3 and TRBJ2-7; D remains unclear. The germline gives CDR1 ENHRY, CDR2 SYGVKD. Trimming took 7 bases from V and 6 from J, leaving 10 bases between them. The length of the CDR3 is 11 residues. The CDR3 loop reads CAITHGLEQYF. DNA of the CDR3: TGTGCCATCACCCACGGTCTCGAGCAGTACTTC.

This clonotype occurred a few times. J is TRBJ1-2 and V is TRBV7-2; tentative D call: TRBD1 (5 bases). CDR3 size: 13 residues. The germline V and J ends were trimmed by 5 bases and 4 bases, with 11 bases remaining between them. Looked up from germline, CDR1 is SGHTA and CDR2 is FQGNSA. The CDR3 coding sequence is TGTGCCAGCAGCCAAGGGGTAGTCTATGGCTACACCTTC. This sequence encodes CASSQGVVYGYTF.

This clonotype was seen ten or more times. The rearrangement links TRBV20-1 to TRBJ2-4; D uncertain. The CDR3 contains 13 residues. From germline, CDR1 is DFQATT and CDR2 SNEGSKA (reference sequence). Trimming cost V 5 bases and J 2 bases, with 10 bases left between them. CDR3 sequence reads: CSAPGLTKNIQYF. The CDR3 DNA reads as TGCAGTGCTCCGGGCCTTACCAAAAACATTCAGTACTTC.

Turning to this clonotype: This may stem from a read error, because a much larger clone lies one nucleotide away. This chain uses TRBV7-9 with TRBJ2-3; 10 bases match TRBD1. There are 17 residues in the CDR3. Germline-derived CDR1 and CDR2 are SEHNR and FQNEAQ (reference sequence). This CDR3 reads CASSLARQGALEDAQYF. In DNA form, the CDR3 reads TGTGCCAGCAGCTTAGCGAGACAGGGGGCATTGGAAGATGCGCAGTATTTT.

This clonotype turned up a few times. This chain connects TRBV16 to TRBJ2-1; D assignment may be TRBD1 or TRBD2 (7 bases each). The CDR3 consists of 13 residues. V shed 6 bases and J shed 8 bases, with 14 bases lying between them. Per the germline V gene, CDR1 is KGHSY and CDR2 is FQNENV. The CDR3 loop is CASRRQGGHEQFF. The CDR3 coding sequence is TGTGCCAGCAGACGACAGGGAGGGCATGAGCAGTTCTTC.

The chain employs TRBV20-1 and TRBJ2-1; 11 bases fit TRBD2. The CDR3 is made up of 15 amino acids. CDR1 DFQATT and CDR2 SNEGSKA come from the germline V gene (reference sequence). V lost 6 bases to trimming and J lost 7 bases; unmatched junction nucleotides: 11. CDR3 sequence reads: CSACPLAGGPNEQFF. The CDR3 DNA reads TGCAGTGCCTGCCCCTTAGCGGGGGGGCCAAATGAGCAGTTCTTC.

The CDR3 protein is CASSLTPGSQLAYEQYF. CDR3 in DNA: TGTGCCAGCAGCTTAACTCCAGGGTCCCAACTCGCCTACGAGCAGTACTTC. The chain links TRBV7-2 to TRBJ2-7; a possible D gene is TRBD1 (5 bases). From germline, CDR1 is SGHTA and CDR2 FQGNSA. Deletions cut 2 bases from V and 2 bases from J, with 19 bases between. The CDR3 covers 17 residues.